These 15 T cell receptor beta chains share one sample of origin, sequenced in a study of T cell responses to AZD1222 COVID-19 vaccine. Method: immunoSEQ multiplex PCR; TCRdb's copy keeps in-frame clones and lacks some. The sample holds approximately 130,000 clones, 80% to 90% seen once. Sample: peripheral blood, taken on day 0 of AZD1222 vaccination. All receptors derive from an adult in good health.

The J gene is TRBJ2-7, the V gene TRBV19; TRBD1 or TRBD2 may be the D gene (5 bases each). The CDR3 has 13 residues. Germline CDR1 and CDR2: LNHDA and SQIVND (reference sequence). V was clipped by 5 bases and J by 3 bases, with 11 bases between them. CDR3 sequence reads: CASSSGTYYEQYF. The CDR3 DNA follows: TGTGCCAGTAGTTCAGGGACCTACTACGAGCAGTACTTC.

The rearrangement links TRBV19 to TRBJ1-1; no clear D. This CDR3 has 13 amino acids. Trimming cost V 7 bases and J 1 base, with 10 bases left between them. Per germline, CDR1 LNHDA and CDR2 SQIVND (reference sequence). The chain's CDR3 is CASTRQANTEAFF. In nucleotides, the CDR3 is TGTGCCAGTACCCGGCAGGCGAACACTGAAGCTTTCTTT.

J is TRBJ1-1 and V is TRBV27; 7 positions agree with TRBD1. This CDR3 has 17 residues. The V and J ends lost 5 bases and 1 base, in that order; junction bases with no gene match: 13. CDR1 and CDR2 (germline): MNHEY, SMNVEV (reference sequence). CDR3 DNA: TGTGCCAGCAGTCCCGGAAGGGGGCTTCTCAAGAACACTGAAGCTTTCTTT. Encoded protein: CASSPGRGLLKNTEAFF.

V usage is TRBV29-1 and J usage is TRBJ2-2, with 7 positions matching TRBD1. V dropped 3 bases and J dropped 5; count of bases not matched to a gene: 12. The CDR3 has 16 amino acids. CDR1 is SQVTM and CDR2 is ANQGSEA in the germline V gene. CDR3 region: CSVEVHRGWNTGELFF. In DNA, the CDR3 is TGCAGCGTTGAGGTCCACAGGGGATGGAATACCGGGGAGCTGTTTTTT.

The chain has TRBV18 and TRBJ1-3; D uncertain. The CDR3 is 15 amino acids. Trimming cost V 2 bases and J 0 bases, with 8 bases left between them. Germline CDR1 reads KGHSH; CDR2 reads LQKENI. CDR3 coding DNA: TGTGCCAGCTCACCAAGGGAGGACTCTGGAAACACCATATATTTT. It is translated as CASSPREDSGNTIYF.

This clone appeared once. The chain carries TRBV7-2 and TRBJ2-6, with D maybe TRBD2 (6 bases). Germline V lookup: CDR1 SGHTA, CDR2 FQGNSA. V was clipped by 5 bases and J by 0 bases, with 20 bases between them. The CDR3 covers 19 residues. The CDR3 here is CASSQLRGSSFSGANVLTF. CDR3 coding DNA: TGTGCCAGCAGCCAACTCCGGGGGTCTTCCTTCTCTGGGGCCAACGTCCTGACTTTC.

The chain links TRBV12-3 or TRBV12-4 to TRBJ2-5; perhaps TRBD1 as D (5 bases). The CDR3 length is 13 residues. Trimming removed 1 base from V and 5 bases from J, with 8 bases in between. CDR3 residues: CASSLGGVETQYF. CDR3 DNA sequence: TGTGCCAGCAGTTTAGGGGGCGTCGAGACCCAGTACTTC.

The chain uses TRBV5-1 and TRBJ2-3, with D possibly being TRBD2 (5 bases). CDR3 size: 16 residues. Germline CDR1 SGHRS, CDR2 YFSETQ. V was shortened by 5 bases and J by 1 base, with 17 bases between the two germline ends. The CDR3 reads CASSYSGPRGTDTQYF. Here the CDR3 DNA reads TGCGCCAGCAGTTACAGCGGACCAAGGGGCACAGATACGCAGTATTTT.

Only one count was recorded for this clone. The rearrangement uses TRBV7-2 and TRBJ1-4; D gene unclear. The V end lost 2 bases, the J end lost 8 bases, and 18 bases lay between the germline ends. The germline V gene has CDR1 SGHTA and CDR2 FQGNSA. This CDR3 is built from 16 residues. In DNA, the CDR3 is TGTGCCAGCAGCTTAAGGACGTCGGTCCAAAACGAAAAACTGTTTTTT. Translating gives CASSLRTSVQNEKLFF. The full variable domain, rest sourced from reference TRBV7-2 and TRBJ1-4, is GAGVSQSPSNKVTEKGKDVELRCDPISGHTALYWYRQSLGQGLEFLIYFQGNSAPDKSGLPSDRFSAERTGGSVSTLTIQRTQQEDSAVYLCASSLRTSVQNEKLFFGSGTQLSVL.

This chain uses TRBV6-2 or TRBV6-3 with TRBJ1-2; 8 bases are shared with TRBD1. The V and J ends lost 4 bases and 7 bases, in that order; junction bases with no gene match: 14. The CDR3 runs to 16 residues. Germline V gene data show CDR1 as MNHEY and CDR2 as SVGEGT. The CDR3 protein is CASSWPRSGGQFGYTF. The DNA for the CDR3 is TGTGCCAGCAGTTGGCCACGTTCAGGGGGCCAGTTTGGCTACACCTTC.

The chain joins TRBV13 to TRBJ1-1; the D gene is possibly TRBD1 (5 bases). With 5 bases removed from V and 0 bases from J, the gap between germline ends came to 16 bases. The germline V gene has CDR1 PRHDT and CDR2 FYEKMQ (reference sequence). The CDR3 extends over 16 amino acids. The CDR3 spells CASSPRPTGVNTEAFF. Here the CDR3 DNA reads TGTGCCAGCAGCCCAAGACCAACAGGAGTGAACACTGAAGCTTTCTTT.

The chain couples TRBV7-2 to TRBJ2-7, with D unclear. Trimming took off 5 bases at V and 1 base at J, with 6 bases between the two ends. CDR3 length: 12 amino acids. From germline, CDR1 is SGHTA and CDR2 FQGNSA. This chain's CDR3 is CASSESSYEQYF. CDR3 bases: TGTGCCAGCAGCGAAAGTTCCTACGAGCAGTACTTC.

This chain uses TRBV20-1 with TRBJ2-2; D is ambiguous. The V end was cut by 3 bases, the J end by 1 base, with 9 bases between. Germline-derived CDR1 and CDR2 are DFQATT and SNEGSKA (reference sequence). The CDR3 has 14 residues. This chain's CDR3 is CSASRTGNTGELFF. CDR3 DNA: TGCAGTGCTAGTCGGACCGGGAACACCGGGGAGCTGTTTTTT.

DNA for the CDR3: TGTGCCAGCAGTTACGGGACAGCATCTGGGGCCAACGTCCTGACTTTC. It yields the protein CASSYGTASGANVLTF. The chain has TRBV6-5 and TRBJ2-6; 7 bases align to TRBD1. This CDR3 is built from 16 residues. Germline CDR1 reads MNHEY; CDR2 reads SVGAGI. V lost 2 bases to trimming and J lost 1 base; unmatched junction nucleotides: 2.

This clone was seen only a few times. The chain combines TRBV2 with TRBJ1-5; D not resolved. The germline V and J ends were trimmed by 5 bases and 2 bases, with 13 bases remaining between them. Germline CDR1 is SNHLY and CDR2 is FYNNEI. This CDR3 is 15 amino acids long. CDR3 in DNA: TGTGCCAGCAGTCCTACGGGGAGACGCAATCAGCCCCAGCATTTT. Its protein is CASSPTGRRNQPQHF.